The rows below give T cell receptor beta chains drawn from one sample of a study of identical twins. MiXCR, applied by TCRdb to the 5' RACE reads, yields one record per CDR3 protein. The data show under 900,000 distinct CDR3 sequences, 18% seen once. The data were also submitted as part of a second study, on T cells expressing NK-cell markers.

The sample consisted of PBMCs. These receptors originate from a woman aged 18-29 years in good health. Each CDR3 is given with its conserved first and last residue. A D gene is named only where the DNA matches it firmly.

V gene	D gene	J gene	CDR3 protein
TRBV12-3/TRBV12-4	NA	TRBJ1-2	CATLNKGDYGYTF
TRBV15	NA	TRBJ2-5	CATSRGKGETQYF
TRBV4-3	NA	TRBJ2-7	CASSQEYGVALEQYF
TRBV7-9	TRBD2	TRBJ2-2	CASSQGLGNTGELFF
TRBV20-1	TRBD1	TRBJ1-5	CSARNRFYLGSRGRQPQHF
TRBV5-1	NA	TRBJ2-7	CASSLLGIPTSSYEQYF
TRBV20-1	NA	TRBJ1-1	CSARAGTQNTEAFF
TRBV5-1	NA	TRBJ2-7	CASSLQGTGEQYF
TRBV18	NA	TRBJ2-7	CASSPGPGEQYF
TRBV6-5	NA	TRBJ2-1	CASSYGGREGEQFF
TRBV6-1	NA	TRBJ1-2	CASRRQDSYGYTF
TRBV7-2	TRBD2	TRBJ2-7	CASSFYPLSTSGSLAYSYEQYF
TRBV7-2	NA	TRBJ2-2	CASSFLQSTGELFF
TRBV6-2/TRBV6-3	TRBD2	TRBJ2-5	CASSSTGTSRETQYF
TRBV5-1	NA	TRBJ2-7	CASSSERAPYEQYF
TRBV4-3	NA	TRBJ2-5	CASSQDHWETQYF
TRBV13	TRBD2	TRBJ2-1	CASSFFSSGRTNEQFF
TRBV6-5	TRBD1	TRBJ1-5	CASSHGQGNQPQHF
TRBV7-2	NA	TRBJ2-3	CASSQQRSTDTQYF
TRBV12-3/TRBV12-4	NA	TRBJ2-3	CASSLRGDPKGDTQYF
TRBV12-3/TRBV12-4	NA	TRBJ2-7	CASSPRGYGSNEQYF
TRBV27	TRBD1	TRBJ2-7	CASSSGQGLYF
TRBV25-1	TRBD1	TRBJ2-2	CASRDRGGTGELFF
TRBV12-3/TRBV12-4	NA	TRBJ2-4	CASSSSRGHIQYF
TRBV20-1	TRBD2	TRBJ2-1	CSARRAGLRYNEQFF
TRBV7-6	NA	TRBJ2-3	CASSQLPGSADTQYF
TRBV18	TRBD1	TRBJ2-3	CASSTQGAQTDTQYF
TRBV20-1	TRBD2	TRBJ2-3	CSAYGLVGTDTQYF
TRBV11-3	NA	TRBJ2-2	CASSSSSYGELFF
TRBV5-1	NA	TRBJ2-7	CASALMSSTYEQYF
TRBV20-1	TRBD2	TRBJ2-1	CSARVQAGESYNEQFF
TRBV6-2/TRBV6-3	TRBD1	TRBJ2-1	CASSSLTGGFNNEQFF
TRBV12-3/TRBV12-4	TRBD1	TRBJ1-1	CASSTTGFGRGTEAFF
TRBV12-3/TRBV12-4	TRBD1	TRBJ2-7	CASSFQGARNEQYF
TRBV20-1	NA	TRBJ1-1	CSANRDGNAEAFF
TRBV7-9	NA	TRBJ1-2	CASRYDSSYGYTF
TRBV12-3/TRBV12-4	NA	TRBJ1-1	CASSRTGFTEAFF
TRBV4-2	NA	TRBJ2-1	CASSQERAVAYNEQFF
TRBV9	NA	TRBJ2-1	CASSLAGNTYNEQFF
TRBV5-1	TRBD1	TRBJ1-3	CASSSYRGYSGNTIYF
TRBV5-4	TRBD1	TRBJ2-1	CASSLAWGQGDHNEQFF
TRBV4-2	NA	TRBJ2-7	CASSQEKGYPGGEQYF
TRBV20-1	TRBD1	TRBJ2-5	CSAIRDRGETQYF
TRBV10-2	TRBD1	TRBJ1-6	CASSSDRGNSPLHF
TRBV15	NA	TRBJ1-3	CATSAPAGSRGNTIYF
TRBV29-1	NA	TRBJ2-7	CSVEDRGVHEQYF
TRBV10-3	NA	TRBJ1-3	CAISPGAASGNTIYF